This T cell receptor beta chain appears in the sequencing data of a study of blood T cell repertoires in COVID-19. Profiling relied on immunoSEQ multiplex PCR, and the TCRdb table lists in-frame clones only, not all of them. The sample holds just over 300,000 clones; 65% to 90% are singletons and the top ten take about 4.2%. V was clipped by 4 bases and J by 7 bases, with 13 bases between them. CDR1 and CDR2 (germline): LNHDA, SQIVND (reference sequence). This CDR3 has 14 residues. The V gene is TRBV19, the J gene TRBJ1-4, with TRBD1 as a possible D gene (5 bases). This TCR came from a man aged 25 to 40 who had recovered from COVID-19. Sample: PBMCs or T cells enriched from blood (not recorded which). CDR3 DNA sequence: TGTGCCAGTAGTAGTCAGGGTAGAGGTGAAAAACTGTTTTTT. It yields the protein CASSSQGRGEKLFF.